Shown below are 8 T cell receptor beta chains from a single sample sequenced in a study of T cells after yellow fever vaccination. MiXCR, run by TCRdb on the 5' RACE reads, gives a single entry per CDR3 protein. The table includes 200,000 to 300,000 distinct CDR3 sequences, approximately 3.5% detected once. The sample was PBMCs, taken 15 days after the yellow fever booster vaccination. The receptors shown here come from a man between 18 and 29 years old who received the YFV17D yellow fever vaccine.

This clonotype was observed at least ten times. The rearrangement uses TRBV5-4 and TRBJ2-1; D unresolved. This CDR3 has 14 amino acids. V lost 0 bases, J lost 5 bases, and 9 bases lay in between. Germline-derived CDR1 and CDR2 are SGHNT and YYREEE (reference sequence). CDR3 nucleotide sequence: TGTGCCAGCAGCTTGGAGCCAGTCAACAATGAGCAGTTCTTC. This translates into CASSLEPVNNEQFF.

This clonotype was picked up many times. V and J are TRBV6-2 or TRBV6-3 and TRBJ2-1; TRBD2 matches at 13 bases. Germline trimming cut 2 bases from V and 8 bases from J; bases unmatched to any gene: 9. Per germline, CDR1 MNHEY and CDR2 SVGEGT. The CDR3 totals 17 residues. The CDR3, as DNA: TGTGCCAGCAGTTACGTCCTACTAGCGGGGGGGCCCGATGAGCAGTTCTTC. This codes for CASSYVLLAGGPDEQFF.

This clonotype appeared many times. The genes are TRBV6-2 or TRBV6-3 and TRBJ1-5; the D gene is possibly TRBD1 (5 bases). The ends were cut back, 0 bases at V and 4 bases at J, with 16 bases in the middle. Germline loops: CDR1 MNHEY, CDR2 SVGEGT. The CDR3 consists of 17 residues. CDR3 DNA sequence: TGTGCCAGCAGTTACTCCCCCCAGGGCCCTACTAATCAGCCCCAGCATTTT. This translates into CASSYSPQGPTNQPQHF.

This clonotype was counted at least ten times. V is TRBV20-1 and J is TRBJ2-1; no definite D call. The germline V gene encodes CDR1 DFQATT and CDR2 SNEGSKA (reference sequence). The germline V and J ends were trimmed by 6 bases and 4 bases, with 13 bases remaining between them. The CDR3 runs 13 residues. In nucleotides, the CDR3 is TGCAGTGCAGAACGGATCGATTACAATGAGCAGTTCTTC. It translates to CSAERIDYNEQFF.

This clonotype was recorded many times. The chain recombines TRBV7-9 with TRBJ2-3; D unclear. The CDR3 loop spans 13 amino acids. With 7 bases removed from V and 0 bases from J, the gap between germline ends came to 8 bases. Germline-derived CDR1 and CDR2 are SEHNR and FQNEAQ (reference sequence). CDR3 region: CASTPPSTDTQYF. Written as DNA, the CDR3 is TGTGCCAGCACCCCTCCTAGCACAGATACGCAGTATTTT.

This clonotype was seen a few times. The chain links TRBV4-2 to TRBJ1-3; 8 bases align to TRBD1. The germline V gene has CDR1 LGHNA and CDR2 YNFKEQ. The CDR3 length is 16 residues. The trim removed 1 base at V and 5 bases at J, leaving 7 bases unmatched. The CDR3 bases are TGTGCCAGCAGCCAAGGGCAGGGGGCGATGCGAAACACCATATATTTT. Residues: CASSQGQGAMRNTIYF.

This clonotype was recorded at least ten times. The V call is TRBV12-3 or TRBV12-4, the J call TRBJ1-1, with D perhaps matching TRBD1 (6 bases). Trimming removed 7 bases at V and 2 bases at J, with 14 bases between. This CDR3 is 14 amino acids long. The DNA of the CDR3 is TGTGCCAGCAATACCCGGACAGCCAACACTGAAGCTTTCTTT. Translated: CASNTRTANTEAFF.

At least ten counts were recorded for this clonotype. The V call is TRBV20-1, the J call TRBJ2-7, with D perhaps matching TRBD1 (5 bases). The CDR3 contains 12 residues. Germline values: CDR1 DFQATT, CDR2 SNEGSKA (reference sequence). Trimming left V 2 bases short and J 3 bases short, with 8 bases between. The CDR3 sequence: CSARQGFYEQYV. In nucleotides, the CDR3 is TGCAGTGCTAGACAGGGATTCTACGAGCAGTACGTC.